Sequencing of this TCR beta chain was carried out in a study of cytotoxic CD8 clonotypes in ibrutinib-treated CLL. Study-level findings and limits: Clonality climbed at ibrutinib response, then dropped toward baseline at progression.

The method was immunoSEQ multiplex PCR; TCRdb's version includes in-frame clones alone and lacks a portion of them. The sample carries 150,000 to 200,000 clones, more than 70% recorded once. Germline V CDR1 and CDR2: LNHDA, SQIVND (reference sequence). V shed 2 bases and J 3 bases; nucleotides not matched to a gene: 7. The CDR3 consists of 15 residues. As for this clone: The target antigen is unknown.

V and J are TRBV19 and TRBJ2-7, with 7 bases aligning to TRBD1. This TCR was sampled from a human donor with chronic lymphocytic leukemia. Sample: PBMCs, taken at disease progression, from a patient treated with ibrutinib. The CDR3 DNA sequence: TGTGCCAGTAGTATAAGGGCAGGGGGAATCTACGAGCAGTACTTC. The encoded protein is CASSIRAGGIYEQYF.